The entry below gives a single TCR beta chain sequence along with its context. The method was immunoSEQ multiplex PCR; TCRdb's version includes in-frame clones alone and lacks a portion of them. Found here are tens of thousands of clones, approximately 92% of them singletons; the top ten hold roughly 0.81%. This sample was taken from a study of T cell changes during pregnancy in multiple sclerosis. Germline V gene lookup returns CDR1 SGDLS and CDR2 YYNGEE. CDR3 size: 15 residues. Trimming removed 0 bases from V and 0 bases from J, with 10 bases in between. J is TRBJ2-7 and V is TRBV9; D is unclear. The sequencing here drew on CD4+ T cells from peripheral blood mononuclear cells, taken in the third trimester of pregnancy. The receptor was isolated from a female donor with multiple sclerosis, enrolled in a pregnancy study. The chain's CDR3 is CASSVGSQSSYEQYF. CDR3 coding DNA: TGTGCCAGCAGCGTAGGTTCACAGAGCTCCTACGAGCAGTACTTC.